This section outlines one TCR beta chain sequence together with its context. Antigen specificity is unknown. Profiled with immunoSEQ multiplex PCR; TCRdb holds only in-frame clones, not every one. The repertoire holds about 61,000 clones, roughly 79% seen once, with about 2.5% in the top ten. This entry belongs to a study of vaccination effects on CD4 cells after COVID-19. After expansion with viral peptide pools in the ViraFEST assay, antigen-specific CD4+ T cells were sequenced. Following culture for more than 9 days, CD4+ T cells were isolated. The material sequenced was CD4+ T cells from PBMCs cultured with HCoV-229E spike peptides, taken before COVID-19 vaccination. The sequence derives from a human donor who received a COVID-19 vaccine.

The CDR3 DNA reads TGCGCCAGCAGCGCGGACAGGGCACAAGAGACCCAGTACTTC. Protein: CASSADRAQETQYF. The chain employs TRBV5-1 and TRBJ2-5, with TRBD1 matching over 8 bases. This CDR3 spans 14 amino acids. The germline gives CDR1 SGHRS, CDR2 YFSETQ. V lost 4 bases to trimming and J lost 2 bases; unmatched junction nucleotides: 4.